A single sample gave rise to the 8 T cell receptor beta chains below, sequenced in a study of T cell responses to AZD1222 COVID-19 vaccine. Clones were sequenced by immunoSEQ multiplex PCR, and TCRdb holds only the in-frame ones, with some missing. This table has more than 70,000 clones, 90% appearing once. Source: peripheral blood, taken on day 0 of AZD1222 vaccination. These receptors originate from an adult in good health.

V and J are TRBV6-2 or TRBV6-3 and TRBJ2-5; TRBD1 aligns across 9 bases. The ends lost 4 bases at V and 6 bases at J; junction bases unmatched: 6. Germline V CDR1 and CDR2: MNHEY, SVGEGT. The CDR3 contains 14 residues. The CDR3, as DNA: TGTGCCAGCAGTTCGGGACAGGGCAGAAAGACCCAGTACTTC. Translated: CASSSGQGRKTQYF.

V gene TRBV5-1 combines with J gene TRBJ1-1; no firm D call. Trimming cost V 3 bases and J 1 base, with 10 bases left between them. The CDR3 totals 14 residues. Looked up from germline, CDR1 is SGHRS and CDR2 is YFSETQ. The CDR3 region is CASSSGLGNTEAFF. CDR3 bases: TGCGCCAGCAGCTCGGGCCTGGGGAACACTGAAGCTTTCTTT.

The chain combines TRBV5-1 with TRBJ1-2; 8 nucleotides agree with TRBD1. CDR3 size: 15 residues. The germline V gene has CDR1 SGHRS and CDR2 YFSETQ. V dropped 4 bases and J dropped 2; count of bases not matched to a gene: 7. CDR3 in DNA: TGCGCCAGCAGCCCCGGACAGGGAATAAACTATGGCTACACCTTC. Residues: CASSPGQGINYGYTF.

The chain carries TRBV7-8 and TRBJ1-3; D gene uncertain. Germline V gene sequence: CDR1 SGHVS, CDR2 FQNEAQ. The V end lost 3 bases, the J end lost 4 bases, and 7 bases lay between the germline ends. This CDR3 has 13 amino acids. The CDR3 bases are TGTGCCAGCAGCTTCGGCAGGGGAAACACCATATATTTT. This translates into CASSFGRGNTIYF. Full variable domain (remainder filled in from reference TRBV7-8 and TRBJ1-3): GAGVSQSPRYKVAKRGQDVALRCDPISGHVSLFWYQQALGQGPEFLTYFQNEAQLDKSGLPSDRFFAERPEGSVSTLKIQRTQQEDSAVYLCASSFGRGNTIYFGEGSWLTVV.

This clone turned up a few times. J is TRBJ2-7 and V is TRBV10-1; TRBD1 matches 10 bases. Germline-derived CDR1 and CDR2 are WNHNN and SYGVQD (reference sequence). V lost 10 bases to trimming and J lost 3 bases; unmatched junction nucleotides: 6. The CDR3 covers 13 residues. The CDR3, as DNA: TGCGCCACCCAACGGGACAGGGGCTACGAGCAGTACTTC. The encoded protein is CATQRDRGYEQYF.

This clone turned up a few times. Written as DNA, the CDR3 is TGTGCCAGCAGTGACACCGGGTTGAATGGGGCCAACGTCCTGACTTTC. Translating gives CASSDTGLNGANVLTF. The gene calls are TRBV6-4 and TRBJ2-6; D is unresolved. The length of the CDR3 is 16 residues. V lost 2 bases, J lost 3 bases, and 11 bases lay in between. Germline-derived CDR1 and CDR2 are MRHNA and SNTAGT.

Comment on this clone: Without the conserved terminal phenylalanine or tryptophan, this CDR3 likely stems from a read error. The DNA is left out, because the CDR3 cannot be placed on it with certainty; the CDR3 is given as TCRdb lists it. The rearrangement joins TRBV5-1 to TRBJ2-3. Germline lookup yields CDR1 SGHRS and CDR2 YFSETQ. The CDR3 comprises 8 residues, both ends counted. The CDR3 protein is CASSPRPR.

The genes are TRBV6-2 or TRBV6-3 and TRBJ1-1; D not certain. V was trimmed by 6 bases and J by 10 bases, leaving 18 bases between them. CDR1 is MNHEY and CDR2 is SVGEGT in the germline V gene. The length of the CDR3 is 13 residues. This chain's CDR3 is CASSSIMGLGAFF. The CDR3 nucleotides are TGTGCCAGCAGCAGCATTATGGGTCTAGGAGCTTTCTTT.